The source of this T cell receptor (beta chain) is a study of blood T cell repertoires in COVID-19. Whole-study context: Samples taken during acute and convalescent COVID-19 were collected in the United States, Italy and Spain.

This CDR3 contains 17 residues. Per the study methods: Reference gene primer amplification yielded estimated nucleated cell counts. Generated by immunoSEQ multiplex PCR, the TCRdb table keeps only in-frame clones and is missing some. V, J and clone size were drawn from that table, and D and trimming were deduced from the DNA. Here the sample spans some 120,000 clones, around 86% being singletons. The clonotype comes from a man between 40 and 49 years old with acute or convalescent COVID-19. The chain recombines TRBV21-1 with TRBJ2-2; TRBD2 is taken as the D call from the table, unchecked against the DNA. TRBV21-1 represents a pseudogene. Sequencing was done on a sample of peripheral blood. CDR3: CASSIGGTAAVTGELFF. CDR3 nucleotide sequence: TGTGCCAGCAGCATAGGAGGGACGGCCGCCGTGACCGGGGAGCTGTTTTTT.